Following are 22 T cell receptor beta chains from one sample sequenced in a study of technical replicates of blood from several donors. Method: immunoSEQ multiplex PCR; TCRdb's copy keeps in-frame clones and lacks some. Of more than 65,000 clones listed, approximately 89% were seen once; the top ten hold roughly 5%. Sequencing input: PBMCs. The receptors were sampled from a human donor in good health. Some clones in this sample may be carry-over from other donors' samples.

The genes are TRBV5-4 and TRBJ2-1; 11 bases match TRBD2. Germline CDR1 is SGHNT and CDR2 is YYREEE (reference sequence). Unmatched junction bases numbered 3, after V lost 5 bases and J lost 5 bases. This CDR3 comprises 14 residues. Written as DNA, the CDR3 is TGTGCCAGCAGTACTAGCGGGAGCCACAATGAGCAGTTCTTC. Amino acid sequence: CASSTSGSHNEQFF.

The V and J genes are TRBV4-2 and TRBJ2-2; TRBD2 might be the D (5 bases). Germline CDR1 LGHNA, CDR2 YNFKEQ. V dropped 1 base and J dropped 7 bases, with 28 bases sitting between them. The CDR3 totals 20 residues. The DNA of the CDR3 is TGTGCCAGCAGCCAAGTCACCAGTTTGACCCCGGAGGTCTCACTCGGGGAGCTGTTTTTT. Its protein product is CASSQVTSLTPEVSLGELFF.

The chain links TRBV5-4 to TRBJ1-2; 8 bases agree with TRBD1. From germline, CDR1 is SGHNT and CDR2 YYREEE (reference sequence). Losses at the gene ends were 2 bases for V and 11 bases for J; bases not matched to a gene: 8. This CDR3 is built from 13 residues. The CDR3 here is CASSFYGTGGYTF. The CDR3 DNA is TGTGCCAGCAGCTTTTACGGGACAGGCGGTTACACCTTC.

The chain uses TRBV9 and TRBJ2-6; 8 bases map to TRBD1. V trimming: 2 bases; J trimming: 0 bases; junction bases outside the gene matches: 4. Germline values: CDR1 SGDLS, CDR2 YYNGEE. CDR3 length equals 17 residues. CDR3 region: CASSVGTGDSGANVLTF. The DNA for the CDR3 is TGTGCCAGCAGCGTCGGGACAGGAGACTCTGGGGCCAACGTCCTGACTTTC.

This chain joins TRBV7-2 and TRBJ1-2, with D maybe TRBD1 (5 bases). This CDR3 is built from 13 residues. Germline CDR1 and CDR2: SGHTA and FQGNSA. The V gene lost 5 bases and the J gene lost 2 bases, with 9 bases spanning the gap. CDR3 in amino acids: CASSTYRNYGYTF. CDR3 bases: TGTGCCAGCAGCACTTACAGGAACTATGGCTACACCTTC.

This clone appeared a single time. The CDR3 bases are TGCGCCAGCAGCCCGACACAGGGGGCTACCGGGGAGCTGTTTTTT. It encodes CASSPTQGATGELFF. V usage is TRBV4-3 and J usage is TRBJ2-2, with TRBD1 identical over 9 bases. CDR1 LGHNA and CDR2 YSLEER come from the germline V gene. V trimming: 4 bases; J trimming: 5 bases; junction bases outside the gene matches: 5. The CDR3 length is 15 residues.

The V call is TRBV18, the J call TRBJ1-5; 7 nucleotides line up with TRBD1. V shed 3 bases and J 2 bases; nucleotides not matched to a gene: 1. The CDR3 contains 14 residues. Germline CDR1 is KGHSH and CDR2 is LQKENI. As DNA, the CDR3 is TGTGCCAGCTCACCCGACAGGGGCAATCAGCCCCAGCATTTT. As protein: CASSPDRGNQPQHF.

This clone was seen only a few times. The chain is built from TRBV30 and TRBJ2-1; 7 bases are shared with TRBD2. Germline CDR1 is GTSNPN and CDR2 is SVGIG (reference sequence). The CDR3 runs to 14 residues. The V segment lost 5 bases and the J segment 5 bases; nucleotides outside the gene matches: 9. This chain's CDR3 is CAWGPSGVHNEQFF. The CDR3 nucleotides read TGTGCCTGGGGCCCTAGCGGAGTTCACAATGAGCAGTTCTTC.

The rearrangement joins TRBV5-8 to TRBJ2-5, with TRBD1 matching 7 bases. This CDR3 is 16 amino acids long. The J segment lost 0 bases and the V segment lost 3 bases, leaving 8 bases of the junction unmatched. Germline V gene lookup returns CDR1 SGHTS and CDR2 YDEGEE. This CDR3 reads CASSSGQGEYQETQYF. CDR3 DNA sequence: TGTGCCAGCAGCTCGGGGCAGGGGGAGTACCAAGAGACCCAGTACTTC.

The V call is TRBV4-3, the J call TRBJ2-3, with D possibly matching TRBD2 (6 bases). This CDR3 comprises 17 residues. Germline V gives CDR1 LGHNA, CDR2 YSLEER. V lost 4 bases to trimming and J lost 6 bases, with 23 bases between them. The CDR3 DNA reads TGCGCCAGCAGCCCGTCCGTTGGGGGGTTGGGAGACGATACGCAGTATTTT. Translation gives CASSPSVGGLGDDTQYF.

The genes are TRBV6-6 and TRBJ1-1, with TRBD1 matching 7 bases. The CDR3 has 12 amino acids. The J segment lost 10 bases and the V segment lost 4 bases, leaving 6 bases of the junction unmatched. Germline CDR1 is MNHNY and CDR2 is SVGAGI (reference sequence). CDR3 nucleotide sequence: TGTGCCAGCAGTTCCGCGGACAGGCGAGCTTTCTTT. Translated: CASSSADRRAFF.

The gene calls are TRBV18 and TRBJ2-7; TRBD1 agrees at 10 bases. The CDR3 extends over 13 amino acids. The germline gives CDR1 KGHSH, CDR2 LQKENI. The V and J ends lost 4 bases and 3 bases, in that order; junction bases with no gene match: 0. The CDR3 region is CASSRDRGYEQYF. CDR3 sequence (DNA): TGTGCCAGCTCACGGGACAGGGGCTACGAGCAGTACTTC.

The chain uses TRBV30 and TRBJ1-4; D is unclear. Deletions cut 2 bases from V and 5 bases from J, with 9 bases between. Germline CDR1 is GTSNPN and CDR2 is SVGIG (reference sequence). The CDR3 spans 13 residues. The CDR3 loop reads CAWSRTENEKLFF. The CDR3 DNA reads TGTGCCTGGAGTCGTACAGAGAATGAAAAACTGTTTTTT.

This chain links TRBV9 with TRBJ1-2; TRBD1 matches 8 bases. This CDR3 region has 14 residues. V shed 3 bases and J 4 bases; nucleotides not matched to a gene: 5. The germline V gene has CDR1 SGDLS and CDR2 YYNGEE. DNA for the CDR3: TGTGCCAGCAGCGGAACAGGGGGGATCTATGGCTACACCTTC. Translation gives CASSGTGGIYGYTF.

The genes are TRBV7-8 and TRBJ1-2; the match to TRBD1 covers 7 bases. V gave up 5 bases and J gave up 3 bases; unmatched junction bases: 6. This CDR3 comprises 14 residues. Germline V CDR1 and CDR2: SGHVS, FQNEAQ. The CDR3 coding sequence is TGTGCCAGCAGCACCCGGACAGGAGACTATGGCTACACCTTC. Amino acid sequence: CASSTRTGDYGYTF.

The CDR3 DNA follows: TGTGCCAGCAGCTTAGCTAGTCCTAGGGGGGCCAACGTCCTGACTTTC. It yields the protein CASSLASPRGANVLTF. V usage is TRBV7-2 and J usage is TRBJ2-6; D call uncertain. From germline, CDR1 is SGHTA and CDR2 FQGNSA. Between the trimmed V and J ends, which lost 0 bases and 4 bases, there was a span of 10 bases. CDR3 length equals 16 residues.

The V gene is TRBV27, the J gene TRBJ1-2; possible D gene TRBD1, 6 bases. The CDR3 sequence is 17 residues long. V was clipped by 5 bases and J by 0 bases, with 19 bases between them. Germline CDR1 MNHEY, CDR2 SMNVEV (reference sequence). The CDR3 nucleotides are TGTGCCAGCAGTCCACGCTTCGGGGGGCGAACTAACTATGGCTACACCTTC. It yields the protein CASSPRFGGRTNYGYTF.

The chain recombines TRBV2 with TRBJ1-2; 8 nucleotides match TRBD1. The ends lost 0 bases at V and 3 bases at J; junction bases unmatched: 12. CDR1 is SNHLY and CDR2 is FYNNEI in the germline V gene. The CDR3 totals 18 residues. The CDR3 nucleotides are TGTGCCAGCAGTGAAGCGTCGGCGCCCGAGACAGGGGACTATGGCTACACCTTC. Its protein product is CASSEASAPETGDYGYTF.

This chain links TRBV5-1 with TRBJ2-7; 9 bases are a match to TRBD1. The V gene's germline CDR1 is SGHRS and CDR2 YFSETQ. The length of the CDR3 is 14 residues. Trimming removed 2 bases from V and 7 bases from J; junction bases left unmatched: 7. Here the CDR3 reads CASSFLQGAGEQYF. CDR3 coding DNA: TGCGCCAGCAGCTTCCTACAGGGGGCCGGGGAGCAGTACTTC.

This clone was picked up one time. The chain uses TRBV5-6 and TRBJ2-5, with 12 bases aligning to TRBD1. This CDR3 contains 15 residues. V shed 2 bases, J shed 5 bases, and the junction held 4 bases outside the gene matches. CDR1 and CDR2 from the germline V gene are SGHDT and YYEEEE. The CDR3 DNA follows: TGTGCCAGCAGCTTTGGGACAGGGGGCGCGGAGACCCAGTACTTC. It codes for CASSFGTGGAETQYF.

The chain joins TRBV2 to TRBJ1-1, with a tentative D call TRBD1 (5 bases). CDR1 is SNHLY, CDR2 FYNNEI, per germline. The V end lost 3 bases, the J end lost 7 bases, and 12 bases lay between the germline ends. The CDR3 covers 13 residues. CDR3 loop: CASSDRYGGEAFF. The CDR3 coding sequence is TGTGCCAGCAGTGACAGGTACGGGGGTGAAGCTTTCTTT.

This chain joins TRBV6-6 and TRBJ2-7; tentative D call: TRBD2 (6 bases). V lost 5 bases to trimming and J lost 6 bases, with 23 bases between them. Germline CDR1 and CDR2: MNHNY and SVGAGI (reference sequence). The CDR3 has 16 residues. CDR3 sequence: CASSPTAGSARSEQYF. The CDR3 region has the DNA TGTGCCAGCAGTCCCACCGCCGGGAGCGCAAGAAGCGAGCAGTACTTC.